This entry is about one T cell receptor (beta chain). TCRdb keeps only in-frame clones here, not all; method: immunoSEQ multiplex PCR. Of approximately 2,200,000 clones listed, under 95% are singletons. As defined, naive CD8 cells were CD45RO-negative and positively selected for CCR7, with terminally differentiated effector memory CD45RA+ cells excluded. The data derive from a study of shared clonotypes between healthy human individuals. The CDR3 length is 19 residues. Germline CDR1 is SQVTM and CDR2 is ANQGSEA. V was clipped by 1 base and J by 2 bases; unmatched bases: 16. The receptor comes from a man younger than 35 in good health. Some clones in this sample may be carry-over from other donors' samples. Input material: naive CD8+ T cells from PBMCs. The V call is TRBV29-1, the J call TRBJ2-3, with 9 positions matching TRBD2. The CDR3 loop reads CSVEVAVSSRTSATDTQYF. The CDR3 nucleotides are TGCAGCGTTGAAGTAGCGGTTAGTAGTAGGACTAGCGCCACAGATACGCAGTATTTT.